This T cell receptor beta chain was retrieved from a study of radiotherapy plus CTLA-4 blockade in lung cancer. Measured with immunoSEQ multiplex PCR; TCRdb has only the in-frame clones, and not every one. The sample lists about 73,000 clones, around nine tenths seen once, with less than 45% in the top ten. Trimming removed 5 bases at V and 4 bases at J, with 8 bases between. The CDR3 totals 12 residues. Germline values: CDR1 MNHNS, CDR2 SASEGT. The V gene is TRBV6-1, the J gene TRBJ1-1; no reliable D call. Sequenced here: peripheral blood, sampled from a patient treated with radiotherapy plus ipilimumab. This TCR was sampled from a human donor with non-small cell lung cancer that progressed on radiotherapy plus ipilimumab. The CDR3 bases are TGTGCCAGCAGTAAAGATCTCACTGAAGCTTTCTTT. Its translation is CASSKDLTEAFF.